These T cell receptor beta chains were read from a single sample in a study of blood T cell repertoires in COVID-19. Produced via immunoSEQ multiplex PCR; TCRdb's table is partial and in-frame only. The profile shows 250,000 to 350,000 clones, around 81% of them singletons. The source material was peripheral blood. These receptor sequences come from a woman between 45 and 65 years old with active or convalescent COVID-19. CDR3s include the opening cysteine and the closing phenylalanine or tryptophan. Fields, in order: J gene, D gene, clone size, V gene, CDR3 protein, CDR3 DNA. A D gene is named only where the DNA matches it firmly. Some rows have no size entry. The others give once, few or many, or a class for an expanded clone.

>TRBJ2-1|NA|many|TRBV9
CASSVDPRGVNNEQFF
TGTGCCAGCAGCGTAGACCCCAGGGGCGTTAACAATGAGCAGTTCTTC
>TRBJ1-1|TRBD1|NA|TRBV13
CASSLTPRGYYYTEAFF
TGTGCCAGCAGCCTGACCCCCAGGGGGTATTATTACACTGAAGCTTTCTTT
>TRBJ1-2|TRBD1|NA|TRBV5-1
CASSSQGAGYGYTF
TGCGCCAGCAGCTCACAGGGGGCTGGCTATGGCTACACCTTC
>TRBJ2-7|NA|NA|TRBV20-1
CSASGLAYEQYF
TGCAGTGCTAGTGGTCTAGCCTACGAGCAGTACTTC
>TRBJ1-5|TRBD1|NA|TRBV28
CASSYRGFKNSNQPQHF
TGTGCCAGCAGTTACAGGGGGTTTAAGAATAGCAATCAGCCCCAGCATTTT
>TRBJ1-2|NA|NA|TRBV4-2
CASSPTDGALYGYTF
TGTGCCAGCAGCCCAACGGATGGGGCCCTCTATGGCTACACCTTC
>TRBJ2-1|NA|NA|TRBV7-2
CASSLAEGRIHEQFF
TGTGCCAGCAGCTTAGCGGAGGGGCGCATCCATGAGCAGTTCTTC
>TRBJ2-4|NA|NA|TRBV27
CASRRNLEAKNIQYF
TGTGCCAGCAGGCGGAATCTCGAAGCCAAAAACATTCAGTACTTC
>TRBJ1-1|NA|NA|TRBV5-8
CASSLVLMNTEAFF
TGTGCCAGCAGCTTGGTACTCATGAACACTGAAGCTTTCTTT
>TRBJ1-1|NA|NA|TRBV30
CAWDRPNTEAFF
TGTGCCTGGGACAGGCCGAACACTGAAGCTTTCTTT
>TRBJ2-3|NA|NA|TRBV28
CASSFPTARSLGTDTQYF
TGTGCCAGCAGTTTTCCAACTGCGAGGAGTTTAGGAACAGATACGCAGTATTTT
>TRBJ2-1|NA|few|TRBV28
CASRPGTVRTNEQFF
TGTGCCAGCAGACCAGGGACTGTCAGAACCAATGAGCAGTTCTTC
>TRBJ2-7|NA|NA|TRBV4-1
CASSQDRRTTHEQYF
TGCGCCAGCAGCCAAGATAGGAGGACTACTCACGAGCAGTACTTC
>TRBJ2-7|TRBD2|NA|TRBV28
CASSLSVAGLGVSYEQYF
TGTGCCAGCAGTTTATCTGTCGCGGGACTAGGGGTTTCCTACGAGCAGTACTTC
>TRBJ2-3|TRBD2|NA|TRBV6-5
CASSWTSGSGDTQYF
TGTGCCAGCAGTTGGACTAGCGGGAGTGGAGATACGCAGTATTTT
>TRBJ2-7|NA|NA|TRBV5-6
CASSLNVRFYEQYF
TGTGCCAGCAGCTTGAATGTTCGTTTCTACGAGCAGTACTTC
>TRBJ2-5|TRBD1|NA|TRBV19
CASSIGYRGETQYF
TGTGCCAGTAGTATAGGTTACAGGGGGGAGACCCAGTACTTC
>TRBJ2-3|NA|once|TRBV7-9
CASSLAALRRPGGTDTQYF
TGTGCCAGCAGCTTAGCCGCCCTTCGGCGGCCCGGGGGCACAGATACGCAGTATTTT
>TRBJ2-7|TRBD2|NA|TRBV9
CASSVEGGLAASEQYF
TGTGCCAGCAGCGTAGAGGGGGGACTAGCGGCCAGCGAGCAGTACTTC
>TRBJ2-1|NA|NA|TRBV18
CASSPLAAGYNEQFF
TGTGCCAGCTCACCACTTGCCGCAGGGTACAATGAGCAGTTCTTC
>TRBJ1-2|TRBD1|NA|TRBV29-1
CTSGTGQDYGYTF
TGCACCTCCGGGACAGGGCAGGACTATGGCTACACCTTC
>TRBJ2-7|NA|few|TRBV5-8
CASSLVGRAYEQYF
TGTGCCAGCAGCTTGGTGGGCCGAGCCTACGAGCAGTACTTC
>TRBJ2-1|TRBD2|NA|TRBV15
CATSRGGVAWRENRVYNEQFF
TGTGCCACCAGCAGAGGGGGGGTGGCATGGCGGGAGAACCGGGTCTACAATGAGCAGTTCTTC
>TRBJ1-5|TRBD1|NA|TRBV7-2
CASSPRTGGLGPQHF
TGTGCCAGCAGCCCCAGGACAGGGGGCTTGGGGCCCCAGCATTTT
>TRBJ2-3|TRBD2|NA|TRBV20-1
CSAQLAVAQYF
TGCAGTGCCCAACTAGCGGTGGCGCAGTATTTT
>TRBJ2-1|NA|many|TRBV12-2
CASRTKEGRQFF
TGTGCAAGTCGCACCAAGGAGGGGAGGCAGTTCTTC
>TRBJ1-2|NA|NA|TRBV19
CASSVPGVYGYTF
TGTGCCAGTAGTGTCCCAGGGGTCTATGGCTACACCTTC
>TRBJ2-7|NA|NA|TRBV28
CASSAGPPGMAYEQYF
TGTGCCAGCAGTGCGGGACCACCTGGGATGGCCTACGAGCAGTACTTC